This is a list of T cell receptor beta chains from one sample in a study of beta chain features in type 1 diabetes. Data came from immunoSEQ multiplex PCR; TCRdb stores just in-frame clones and leaves some out. The sample yields some 400,000 clones, about 15% seen once. Sequencing was done on a sample of naive CD4+ T cells from blood. Every receptor here comes from a young woman in good health. Both conserved end residues are part of each CDR3.

j_call v_call cdr3_aa
TRBJ2-5 TRBV11-2 CASSTGTSEKTQYF
TRBJ1-2 TRBV5-1 CASSPGHAVNYGYTF
TRBJ2-5 TRBV28 CASSLPDPEEETQYF
TRBJ1-1 TRBV28 CASSFQNTEAFF
TRBJ2-3 TRBV7-8 CASSLGDRGGPDTQYF
TRBJ2-5 TRBV29-1 CSVSREATQYF
TRBJ2-7 TRBV29-1 CSVEDRVSSREQYF
TRBJ1-5 TRBV29-1 CSVQDGNQPQHF
TRBJ2-1 TRBV9 CASSFGTSGRRNEQFF
TRBJ1-5 TRBV7-9 CASSLFDTDRDNQPQHF
TRBJ2-1 TRBV5-1 CASSDITGQGANEQFF
TRBJ1-2 TRBV29-1 CSVEDRVLDGYTF
TRBJ2-4 TRBV11-2 CASTQLAGQFKNIQYF
TRBJ2-5 TRBV30 CAWSGSIGSKGAQYF
TRBJ2-7 TRBV5-4 CASSTGDTYEQYF
TRBJ2-2 TRBV9 CASSGRVLNTGELFF
TRBJ1-1 TRBV5-4 CASSLRGVNTEAFF
TRBJ1-5 TRBV11-2 CASSPFRPQHF
TRBJ2-5 TRBV19 CASSISEQETQYF
TRBJ2-1 TRBV7-9 CASSRLGVKFF
TRBJ2-7 TRBV7-2 CASSLALRPQLPYEQYF
TRBJ2-1 TRBV4-3 CASSQGTGTHYEQFF
TRBJ2-5 TRBV29-1 CSVEPSGRVTETQYF
TRBJ1-5 TRBV29-1 CSVGVNSGSSPQHF
TRBJ2-1 TRBV4-3 CASSQDPRTSGRMNEQFF
TRBJ2-7 TRBV7-8 CASSPERTGLYEQYF
TRBJ2-4 TRBV11-2 CASSLVTGGFDF
TRBJ2-1 TRBV4-2 CASSHQGGHNEQFF
TRBJ2-7 TRBV4-3 CASSQGLAGGTLLSYEQYF
TRBJ2-3 TRBV4-3 CASSQETASSRQDTQYF